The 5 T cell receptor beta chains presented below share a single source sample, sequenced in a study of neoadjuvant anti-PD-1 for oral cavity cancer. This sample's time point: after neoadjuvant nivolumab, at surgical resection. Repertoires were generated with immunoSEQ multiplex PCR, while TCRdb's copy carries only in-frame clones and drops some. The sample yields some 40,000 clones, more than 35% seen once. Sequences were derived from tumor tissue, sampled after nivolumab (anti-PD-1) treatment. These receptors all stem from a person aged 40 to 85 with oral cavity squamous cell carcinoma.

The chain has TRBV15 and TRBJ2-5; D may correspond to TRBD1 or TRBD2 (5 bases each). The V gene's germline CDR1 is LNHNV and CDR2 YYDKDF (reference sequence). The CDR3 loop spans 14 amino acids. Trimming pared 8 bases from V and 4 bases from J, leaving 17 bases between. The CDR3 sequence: CATSRGGLGETQYF. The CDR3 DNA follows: TGTGCCACCTCGAGGGGCGGGCTTGGAGAGACCCAGTACTTC. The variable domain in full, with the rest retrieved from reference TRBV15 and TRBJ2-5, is DAMVIQNPRYQVTQFGKPVTLSCSQTLNHNVMYWYQQKSSQAPKLLFHYYDKDFNNEADTPDNFQSRRPNTSFCFLDIRSPGLGDTAMYLCATSRGGLGETQYFGPGTRLLVL.

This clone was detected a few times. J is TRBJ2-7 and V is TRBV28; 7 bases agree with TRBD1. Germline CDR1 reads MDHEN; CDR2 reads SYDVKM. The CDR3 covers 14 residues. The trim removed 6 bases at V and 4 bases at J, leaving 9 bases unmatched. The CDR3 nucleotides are TGTGCCAGCAGGACCCTCGGGACAGCTTACGAGCAGTACTTC. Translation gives CASRTLGTAYEQYF.

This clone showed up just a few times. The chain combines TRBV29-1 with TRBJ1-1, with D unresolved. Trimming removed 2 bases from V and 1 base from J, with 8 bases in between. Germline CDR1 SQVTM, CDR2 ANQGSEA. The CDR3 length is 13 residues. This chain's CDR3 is CSVEPVGNTEAFF. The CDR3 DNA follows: TGCAGCGTTGAACCTGTCGGGAACACTGAAGCTTTCTTT. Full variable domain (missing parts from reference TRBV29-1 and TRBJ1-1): SAVISQKPSRDICQRGTSLTIQCQVDSQVTMMFWYRQQPGQSLTLIATANQGSEATYESGFVIDKFPISRPNLTFSTLTVSNMSPEDSSIYLCSVEPVGNTEAFFGQGTRLTVV.

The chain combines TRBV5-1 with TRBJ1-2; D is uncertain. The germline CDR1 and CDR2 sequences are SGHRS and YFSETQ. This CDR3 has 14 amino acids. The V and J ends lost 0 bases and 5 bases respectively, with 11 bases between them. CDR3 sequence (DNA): TGCGCCAGCAGCTTGGAGTGGGCTGAGTATGGCTACACCTTC. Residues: CASSLEWAEYGYTF.

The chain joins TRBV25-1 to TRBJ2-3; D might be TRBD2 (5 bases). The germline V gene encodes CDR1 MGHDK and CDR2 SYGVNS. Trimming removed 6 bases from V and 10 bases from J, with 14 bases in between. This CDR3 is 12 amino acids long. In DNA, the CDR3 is TGTGCCAGCAGGGGGAGCGGTTCCTCGCAGTATTTT. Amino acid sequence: CASRGSGSSQYF.